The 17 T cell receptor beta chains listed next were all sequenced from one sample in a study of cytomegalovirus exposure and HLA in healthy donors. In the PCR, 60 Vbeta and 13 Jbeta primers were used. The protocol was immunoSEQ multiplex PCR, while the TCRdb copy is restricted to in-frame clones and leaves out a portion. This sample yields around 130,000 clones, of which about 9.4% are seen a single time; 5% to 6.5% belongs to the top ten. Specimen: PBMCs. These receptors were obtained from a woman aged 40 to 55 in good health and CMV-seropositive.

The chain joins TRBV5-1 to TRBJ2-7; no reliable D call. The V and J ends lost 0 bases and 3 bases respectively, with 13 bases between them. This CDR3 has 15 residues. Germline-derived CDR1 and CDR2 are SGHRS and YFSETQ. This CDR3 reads CASSLGHPIYYEQYF. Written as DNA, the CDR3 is TGCGCCAGCAGCTTGGGACACCCGATCTACTACGAGCAGTACTTC.

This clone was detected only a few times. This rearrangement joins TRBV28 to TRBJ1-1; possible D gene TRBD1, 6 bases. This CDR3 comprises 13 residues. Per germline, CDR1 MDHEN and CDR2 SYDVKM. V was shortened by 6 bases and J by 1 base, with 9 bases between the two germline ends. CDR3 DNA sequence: TGTGCCAGCAGCACGGGACAGAACACTGAAGCTTTCTTT. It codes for CASSTGQNTEAFF.

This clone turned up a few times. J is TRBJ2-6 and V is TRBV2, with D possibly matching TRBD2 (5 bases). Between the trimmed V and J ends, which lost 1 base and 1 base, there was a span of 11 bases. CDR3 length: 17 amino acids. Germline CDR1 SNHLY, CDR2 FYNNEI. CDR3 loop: CASSEGGRMSGANVLTF. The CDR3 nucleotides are TGTGCCAGCAGTGAAGGCGGGCGGATGTCTGGGGCCAACGTCCTGACTTTC.

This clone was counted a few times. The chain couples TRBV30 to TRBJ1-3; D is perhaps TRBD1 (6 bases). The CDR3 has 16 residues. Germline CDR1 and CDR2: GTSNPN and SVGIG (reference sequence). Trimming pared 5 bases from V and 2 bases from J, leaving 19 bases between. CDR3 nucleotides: TGTGCCTGGGAACTGGCGATAGGGGGAACTGGAAACACCATATATTTT. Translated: CAWELAIGGTGNTIYF.

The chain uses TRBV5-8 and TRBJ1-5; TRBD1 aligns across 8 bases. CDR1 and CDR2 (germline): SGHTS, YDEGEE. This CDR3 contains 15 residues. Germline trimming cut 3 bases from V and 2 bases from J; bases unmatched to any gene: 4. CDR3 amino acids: CASSSTGAGNQPQHF. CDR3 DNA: TGTGCCAGCAGCTCGACAGGGGCCGGCAATCAGCCCCAGCATTTT.

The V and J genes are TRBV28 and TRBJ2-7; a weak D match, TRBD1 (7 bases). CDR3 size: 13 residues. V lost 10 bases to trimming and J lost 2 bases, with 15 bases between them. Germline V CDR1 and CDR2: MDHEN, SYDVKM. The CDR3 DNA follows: TGTGCCACTACCAGGGGGGCGCCCTACGAGCAGTACTTC. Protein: CATTRGAPYEQYF. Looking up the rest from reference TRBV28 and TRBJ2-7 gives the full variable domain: DVKVTQSSRYLVKRTGEKVFLECVQDMDHENMFWYRQDPGLGLRLIYFSYDVKMKEKGDIPEGYSVSREKKERFSLILESASTNQTSMYLCATTRGAPYEQYFGPGTRLTVT.

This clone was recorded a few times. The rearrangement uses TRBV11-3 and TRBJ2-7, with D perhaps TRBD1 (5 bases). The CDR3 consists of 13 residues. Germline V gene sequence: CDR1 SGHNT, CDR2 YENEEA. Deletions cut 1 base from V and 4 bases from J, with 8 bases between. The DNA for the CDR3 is TGTGCCAGCAGCTTAGGCTACAGGTACGAGCAGTACTTC. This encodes CASSLGYRYEQYF.

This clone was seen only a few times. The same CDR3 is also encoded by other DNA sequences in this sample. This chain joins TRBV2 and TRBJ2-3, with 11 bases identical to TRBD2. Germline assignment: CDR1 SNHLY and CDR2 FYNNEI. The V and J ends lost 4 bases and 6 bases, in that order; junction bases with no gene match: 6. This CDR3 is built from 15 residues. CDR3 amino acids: CASSAASGGRDTQYF. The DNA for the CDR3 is TGTGCCAGCAGTGCGGCTAGCGGGGGGCGGGATACGCAGTATTTT.

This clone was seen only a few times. CDR3 DNA sequence: TGTGCCATCAGTAAATCGGGACAGGAAGCTTTCTTT. Its protein is CAISKSGQEAFF. The chain recombines TRBV10-3 with TRBJ1-1; 7 bases agree with TRBD1. The CDR3 has 12 amino acids. CDR1 is ENHRY, CDR2 SYGVKD, per germline. J gave up 8 bases and V 5 bases, and 5 bases lay outside the gene matches.

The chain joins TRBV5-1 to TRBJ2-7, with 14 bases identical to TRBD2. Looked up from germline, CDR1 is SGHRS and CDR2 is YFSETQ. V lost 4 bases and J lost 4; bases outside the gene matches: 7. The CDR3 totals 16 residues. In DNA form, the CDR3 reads TGCGCCAGCAGCCCTTTGACTAGCGGGGGGGCTTACGAGCAGTACTTC. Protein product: CASSPLTSGGAYEQYF.

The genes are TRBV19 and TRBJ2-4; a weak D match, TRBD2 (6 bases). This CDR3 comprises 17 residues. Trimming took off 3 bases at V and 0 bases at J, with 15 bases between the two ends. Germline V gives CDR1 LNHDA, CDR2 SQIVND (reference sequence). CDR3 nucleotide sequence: TGTGCCAGTAGTATGGAGTCGGGAGATCTAGCCAAAAACATTCAGTACTTC. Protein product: CASSMESGDLAKNIQYF. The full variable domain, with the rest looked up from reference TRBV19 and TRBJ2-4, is DGGITQSPKYLFRKEGQNVTLSCEQNLNHDAMYWYRQDPGQGLRLIYYSQIVNDFQKGDIAEGYSVSREKKESFPLTVTSAQKNPTAFYLCASSMESGDLAKNIQYFGAGTRLSVL.

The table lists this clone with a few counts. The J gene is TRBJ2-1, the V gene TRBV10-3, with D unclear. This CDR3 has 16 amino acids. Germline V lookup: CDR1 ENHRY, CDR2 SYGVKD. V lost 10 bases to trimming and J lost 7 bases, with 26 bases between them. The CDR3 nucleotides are TGTGCCACCATAATTTTTGCAGGAATACCTTGGAATGAGCAGTTCTTC. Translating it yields CATIIFAGIPWNEQFF.

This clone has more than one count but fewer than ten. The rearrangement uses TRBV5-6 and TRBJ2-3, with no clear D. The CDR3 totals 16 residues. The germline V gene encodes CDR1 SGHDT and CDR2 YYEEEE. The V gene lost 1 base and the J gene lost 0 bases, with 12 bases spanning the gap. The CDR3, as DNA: TGTGCCAGCAGCTTGAAAGTCTGGGCTAGCACAGATACGCAGTATTTT. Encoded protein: CASSLKVWASTDTQYF.

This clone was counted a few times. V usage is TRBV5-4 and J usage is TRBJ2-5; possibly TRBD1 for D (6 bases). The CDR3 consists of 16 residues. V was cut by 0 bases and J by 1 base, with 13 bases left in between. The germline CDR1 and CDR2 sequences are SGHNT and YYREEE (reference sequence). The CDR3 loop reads CASSLGVGDIQETQYF. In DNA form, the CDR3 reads TGTGCCAGCAGCTTGGGCGTAGGGGACATCCAAGAGACCCAGTACTTC.

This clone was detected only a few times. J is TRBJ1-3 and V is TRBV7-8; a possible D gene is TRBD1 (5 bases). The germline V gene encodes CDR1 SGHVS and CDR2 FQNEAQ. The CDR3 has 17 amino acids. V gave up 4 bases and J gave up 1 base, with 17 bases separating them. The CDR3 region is CASSSTRQSRSGNTIYF. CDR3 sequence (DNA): TGTGCCAGCAGCTCCACGCGACAGTCCCGATCTGGAAACACCATATATTTT.

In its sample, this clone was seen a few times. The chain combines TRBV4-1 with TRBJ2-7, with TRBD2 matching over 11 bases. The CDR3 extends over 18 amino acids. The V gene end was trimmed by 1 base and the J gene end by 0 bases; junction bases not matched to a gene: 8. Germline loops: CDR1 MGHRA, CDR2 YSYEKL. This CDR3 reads CASSQVSTSGGSSYEQYF. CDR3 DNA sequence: TGCGCCAGCAGCCAAGTTAGCACTAGCGGGGGTAGCTCCTACGAGCAGTACTTC.

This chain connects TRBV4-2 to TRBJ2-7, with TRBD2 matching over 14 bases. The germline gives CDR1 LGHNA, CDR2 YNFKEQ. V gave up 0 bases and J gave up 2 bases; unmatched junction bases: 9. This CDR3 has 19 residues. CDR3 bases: TGTGCCAGCAGCCAAGATCGGGGAAAGACTAGCGGGGGGGCCTACGAGCAGTACTTC. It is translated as CASSQDRGKTSGGAYEQYF.